The 29 T cell receptor beta chains reported below all come from one sample, sequenced in a study of blood T cell repertoires in COVID-19. Generated by immunoSEQ multiplex PCR, the TCRdb table keeps only in-frame clones and is missing some. The repertoire holds around 88,000 clones, around nine tenths seen once, with just under 3% in the top ten. Sequenced material: peripheral blood. The receptors here all came from a woman older than 75 with acute or convalescent COVID-19.

The chain couples TRBV19 to TRBJ2-2, with no clear D. Deletions cut 3 bases from V and 2 bases from J, with 7 bases between. This CDR3 is built from 14 residues. In germline, CDR1 is LNHDA, CDR2 SQIVND (reference sequence). The CDR3 DNA is TGTGCCAGTAGTATGACGGGTAACACCGGGGAGCTGTTTTTT. It encodes CASSMTGNTGELFF. The variable domain in full, with the rest retrieved from reference TRBV19 and TRBJ2-2, is DGGITQSPKYLFRKEGQNVTLSCEQNLNHDAMYWYRQDPGQGLRLIYYSQIVNDFQKGDIAEGYSVSREKKESFPLTVTSAQKNPTAFYLCASSMTGNTGELFFGEGSRLTVL.

V gene TRBV28 combines with J gene TRBJ2-7, with D possibly being TRBD2 (5 bases). CDR1 is MDHEN, CDR2 SYDVKM, per germline. Trimming shortened V by 2 bases and J by 2 bases, and 13 bases separated the two germline ends. The CDR3 totals 15 residues. The CDR3 loop reads CASSLQGLPPYEQYF. The CDR3 DNA sequence: TGTGCCAGCAGTTTACAAGGACTCCCACCCTACGAGCAGTACTTC.

The chain uses TRBV7-2 and TRBJ1-4; 7 bases are a match to TRBD1. Germline V gene lookup returns CDR1 SGHTA and CDR2 FQGNSA. The CDR3 runs 14 residues. J lost 7 bases, V lost 5 bases, and 7 bases had no gene match. CDR3 protein: CASSNRGTIEKLFF. CDR3 in DNA: TGTGCCAGCAGCAACAGGGGAACGATTGAAAAACTGTTTTTT.

The J gene is TRBJ2-1, the V gene TRBV15, with D maybe TRBD1 (5 bases). In germline, CDR1 is LNHNV, CDR2 YYDKDF (reference sequence). There are 15 residues in the CDR3. V was pared by 1 base and J by 5 bases, with 12 bases between. DNA for the CDR3: TGTGCCACCAGCAGAGGGGGAACAGGCGACAATGAGCAGTTCTTC. Protein product: CATSRGGTGDNEQFF.

The chain links TRBV7-3 to TRBJ2-1; 11 bases line up with TRBD1. The V gene's germline CDR1 is SGHTA and CDR2 FQGTGA. The V segment lost 5 bases and the J segment 9 bases; nucleotides outside the gene matches: 6. The CDR3 spans 14 residues. Written as DNA, the CDR3 is TGTGCCAGCAGCCCTGGGACAGGGGGACGTGAGCAGTTCTTC. Translated, it gives CASSPGTGGREQFF.

This clone has more than one count but fewer than ten. The chain carries TRBV5-1 and TRBJ2-1; D call uncertain. The CDR3 extends over 11 amino acids. Trimming removed 4 bases from V and 6 bases from J, with 5 bases in between. Germline V gene lookup returns CDR1 SGHRS and CDR2 YFSETQ. The DNA for the CDR3 is TGCGCCAGCAGCCATTTCAATGAGCAGTTCTTC. Amino acids: CASSHFNEQFF.

The genes are TRBV28 and TRBJ1-5; no reliable D call. The CDR3 sequence is 13 residues long. Germline V lookup: CDR1 MDHEN, CDR2 SYDVKM. Trimming cost V 4 bases and J 7 bases, with 11 bases left between them. Written as DNA, the CDR3 is TGTGCCAGCAGTTCGCCAGCGTCCCAGCCCCAGCATTTT. It translates to CASSSPASQPQHF. Full variable domain (outside the CDR3, taken from reference TRBV28 and TRBJ1-5): DVKVTQSSRYLVKRTGEKVFLECVQDMDHENMFWYRQDPGLGLRLIYFSYDVKMKEKGDIPEGYSVSREKKERFSLILESASTNQTSMYLCASSSPASQPQHFGDGTRLSIL.

This chain connects TRBV29-1 to TRBJ1-4; 7 bases agree with TRBD1. V lost 3 bases and J lost 4; bases outside the gene matches: 2. Germline-derived CDR1 and CDR2 are SQVTM and ANQGSEA. CDR3 length: 13 residues. The CDR3 here is CSVEDRHNEKLFF. DNA of the CDR3: TGCAGCGTTGAGGACAGGCATAATGAAAAACTGTTTTTT. Together with reference TRBV29-1 and TRBJ1-4, the CDR3 gives the full variable domain: SAVISQKPSRDICQRGTSLTIQCQVDSQVTMMFWYRQQPGQSLTLIATANQGSEATYESGFVIDKFPISRPNLTFSTLTVSNMSPEDSSIYLCSVEDRHNEKLFFGSGTQLSVL.

About this clone: A read error may produce the germline difference seen at one junction end. The chain couples TRBV5-4 to TRBJ1-6, with 8 nucleotides matching TRBD1. CDR1 and CDR2 from the germline V gene are SGHNT and YYREEE (reference sequence). The CDR3 consists of 15 residues. The CDR3 sequence is CASSLDGQGPLKLIF. The CDR3 coding sequence is TGTGCCAGCAGCTTGGATGGACAGGGTCCACTCAAACTTATCTTT.

This chain connects TRBV10-1 to TRBJ2-1; tentative D call: TRBD1 (6 bases). The CDR3 totals 14 residues. Trimming pared 6 bases from V and 4 bases from J, leaving 13 bases between. CDR1 and CDR2 (germline): WNHNN, SYGVQD (reference sequence). The CDR3, as DNA: TGCGCCAGCAGGGCCCCAGGGGTGTACAATGAGCAGTTCTTC. Protein product: CASRAPGVYNEQFF.

There are a few counts of this clone. The V gene is TRBV27, the J gene TRBJ1-2; D not resolved. V gave up 5 bases and J gave up 5 bases, with 15 bases separating them. This CDR3 comprises 14 residues. Germline CDR1 MNHEY, CDR2 SMNVEV (reference sequence). CDR3 residues: CASSRGRASYGYTF. The CDR3 coding sequence is TGTGCCAGCAGTCGAGGGCGAGCCTCGTATGGCTACACCTTC.

The chain uses TRBV10-3 and TRBJ1-1, with a weak D call TRBD1 (6 bases). The CDR3 runs to 13 residues. Germline lookup yields CDR1 ENHRY and CDR2 SYGVKD. Trimming shortened V by 6 bases and J by 1 base, and 9 bases separated the two germline ends. CDR3 amino acids: CAISRTENTEAFF. Here the CDR3 DNA reads TGTGCCATCAGCCGGACAGAGAACACTGAAGCTTTCTTT.

J is TRBJ2-7 and V is TRBV5-1, with D possibly matching TRBD2 (5 bases). The CDR3 sequence is 14 residues long. Germline V CDR1 and CDR2: SGHRS, YFSETQ. V dropped 7 bases and J dropped 2 bases, with 16 bases sitting between them. The DNA of the CDR3 is TGCGCCAGCTGCATGGCGAGCGGAGCCTACGAGCAGTACTTC. The encoded protein is CASCMASGAYEQYF.

This sequence joins TRBV5-5 and TRBJ1-4; tentative D call: TRBD1 (6 bases). Germline values: CDR1 SGHKS, CDR2 YYEKEE (reference sequence). The CDR3 spans 15 residues. Trimming removed 0 bases at V and 3 bases at J, with 9 bases between. The CDR3 DNA reads as TGTGCCAGCAGCTTGGGGGGACATTCTAATGAAAAACTGTTTTTT. It codes for CASSLGGHSNEKLFF. Variable domain in full (rest from reference TRBV5-5 and TRBJ1-4): DAGVTQSPTHLIKTRGQQVTLRCSPISGHKSVSWYQQVLGQGPQFIFQYYEKEERGRGNFPDRFSARQFPNYSSELNVNALLLGDSALYLCASSLGGHSNEKLFFGSGTQLSVL.

This clone was counted between two and nine times. This sequence joins TRBV19 and TRBJ2-7, with D possibly matching TRBD2 (6 bases). Trimming stripped 8 bases from V and 1 base from J, with 9 bases between. The germline V gene encodes CDR1 LNHDA and CDR2 SQIVND (reference sequence). The CDR3 totals 12 residues. The CDR3 loop is CASEGLSYEQYF. In DNA, the CDR3 is TGTGCCAGTGAGGGACTTTCCTACGAGCAGTACTTC.

This clone occurred a few times. The chain employs TRBV7-3 and TRBJ1-1; perhaps TRBD1 as D (5 bases). The germline gives CDR1 SGHTA, CDR2 FQGTGA. The CDR3 sequence is 14 residues long. Trimming took off 1 base at V and 3 bases at J, with 9 bases between the two ends. CDR3 nucleotides: TGTGCCAGCAGCTTAAGGTGGGGGGACACTGAAGCTTTCTTT. The encoded protein is CASSLRWGDTEAFF.

This chain uses TRBV6-1 with TRBJ1-5; D is uncertain. Germline CDR1 and CDR2: MNHNS and SASEGT. The CDR3 contains 16 residues. The V gene lost 3 bases and the J gene lost 6 bases, with 18 bases spanning the gap. The CDR3 sequence: CASSEVLESPIQPQHF. Written as DNA, the CDR3 is TGTGCCAGCAGTGAGGTCCTTGAGAGTCCGATTCAGCCCCAGCATTTT.

V gene TRBV5-1 combines with J gene TRBJ1-1; 8 bases are a match to TRBD1. V shed 4 bases, J shed 1 base, and the junction held 9 bases outside the gene matches. This CDR3 has 16 amino acids. CDR1 is SGHRS and CDR2 is YFSETQ in the germline V gene. The CDR3 sequence is CASSRSGTGPNTEAFF. CDR3 DNA: TGCGCCAGCAGCAGATCCGGGACAGGCCCGAACACTGAAGCTTTCTTT.

The chain employs TRBV9 and TRBJ2-7, with 9 bases lining up with TRBD2. This CDR3 spans 17 amino acids. CDR1 and CDR2 from the germline V gene are SGDLS and YYNGEE. V gave up 2 bases and J gave up 3 bases; unmatched junction bases: 12. CDR3 sequence reads: CASSVGSGGAQLYEQYF. CDR3 DNA: TGTGCCAGCAGCGTCGGTAGCGGGGGCGCACAGCTCTACGAGCAGTACTTC.

The chain uses TRBV5-1 and TRBJ1-1, with D possibly being TRBD1 (6 bases). Trimming left V 4 bases short and J 0 bases short, with 13 bases between. The germline gives CDR1 SGHRS, CDR2 YFSETQ. The CDR3 has 15 residues. CDR3 nucleotide sequence: TGCGCCAGCAGCCTAGGACAGATCATGAACACTGAAGCTTTCTTT. It codes for CASSLGQIMNTEAFF.

The V and J genes are TRBV15 and TRBJ2-5, with 7 bases matching TRBD2. Germline-derived CDR1 and CDR2 are LNHNV and YYDKDF (reference sequence). V dropped 2 bases and J dropped 4; count of bases not matched to a gene: 13. The CDR3 is 17 residues long. The CDR3 spells CATSRSSGGRVGETQYF. CDR3 bases: TGTGCCACCAGCAGATCCTCCGGGGGGAGGGTGGGAGAGACCCAGTACTTC.

The chain links TRBV11-2 to TRBJ1-3, with 10 bases identical to TRBD1. Trimming at V came to 4 bases and at J to 3 bases, leaving 3 bases not matched to a gene. Germline values: CDR1 SGHAT, CDR2 FQNNGV. The CDR3 runs to 15 residues. This CDR3 is CASSSDRGYGNTIYF. For the CDR3, the DNA is TGTGCCAGCAGCTCGGACAGGGGGTATGGAAACACCATATATTTT. The variable domain in full, with the rest retrieved from reference TRBV11-2 and TRBJ1-3, is EAGVAQSPRYKIIEKRQSVAFWCNPISGHATLYWYQQILGQGPKLLIQFQNNGVVDDSQLPKDRFSAERLKGVDSTLKIQPAKLEDSAVYLCASSSDRGYGNTIYFGEGSWLTVV.

The chain uses TRBV11-3 and TRBJ2-1; a weak D match, TRBD2 (5 bases). CDR1 and CDR2 (germline): SGHNT, YENEEA. Trimming removed 2 bases from V and 10 bases from J, with 9 bases in between. The CDR3 covers 12 residues. CDR3 DNA: TGTGCCAGCAGCTTAAGCGGCCTAGAGCAGTTCTTC. It yields the protein CASSLSGLEQFF.

The chain carries TRBV4-2 and TRBJ1-1; D call uncertain. Germline values: CDR1 LGHNA, CDR2 YNFKEQ. Trimming left V 1 base short and J 5 bases short, with 14 bases between. CDR3 length equals 15 residues. CDR3 coding DNA: TGTGCCAGCAGCCAAGTCGCGGCAGACGGGACTGAAGCTTTCTTT. Residues: CASSQVAADGTEAFF.

The V and J genes are TRBV7-2 and TRBJ1-6; D remains ambiguous. V lost 1 base, J lost 9 bases, and 19 bases lay in between. CDR3 length: 17 residues. Germline V gene lookup returns CDR1 SGHTA and CDR2 FQGNSA. CDR3 loop: CASSLVQVVLGGSPLHF. The CDR3 region has the DNA TGTGCCAGCAGCTTAGTCCAGGTTGTCCTGGGAGGTTCACCCCTCCACTTT.

The chain recombines TRBV6-6 with TRBJ1-1; 7 bases line up with TRBD1. This CDR3 is 14 amino acids long. Germline CDR1 is MNHNY and CDR2 is SVGAGI (reference sequence). Trimming took 5 bases from V and 6 from J; bases not matched to a gene: 9. CDR3 nucleotide sequence: TGTGCCAGCAGTAACCAGGACAGGCCTTCTGAAGCTTTCTTT. This codes for CASSNQDRPSEAFF.

The chain recombines TRBV23-1 with TRBJ1-2; maybe TRBD1 (6 bases). TRBV23-1 counts as an open reading frame of uncertain function. The CDR3 is 15 amino acids. V gave up 3 bases and J gave up 5 bases, with 16 bases separating them. In DNA, the CDR3 is TGCGCCAGCAGTCACCAGACCGGGACAAATTATGGCTACACCTTC. This translates into CASSHQTGTNYGYTF.

J is TRBJ1-1 and V is TRBV5-1; no firm D call. Germline CDR1 and CDR2: SGHRS and YFSETQ. This CDR3 spans 14 amino acids. Trimming removed 4 bases at V and 2 bases at J, with 12 bases between. The CDR3 sequence is CASSKMYSNTEAFF. Here the CDR3 DNA reads TGCGCCAGCAGCAAAATGTACAGTAACACTGAAGCTTTCTTT.

V gene TRBV9 combines with J gene TRBJ2-2; 7 bases are shared with TRBD1. CDR3 length equals 16 residues. Per germline, CDR1 SGDLS and CDR2 YYNGEE. V shed 0 bases, J shed 2 bases, and the junction held 4 bases outside the gene matches. The CDR3 spells CASSVEDRINTGELFF. The CDR3 DNA follows: TGTGCCAGCAGCGTAGAGGACAGGATCAACACCGGGGAGCTGTTTTTT.